A selection of T cell receptor beta chains follows, all from one sample in a study of monozygotic twins with inflammatory bowel disease. TCRdb reprocessed the 5' RACE reads, with one entry per CDR3 protein and no DNA. The listing records more than 350,000 distinct CDR3 sequences. The source material was blood. These receptors all stem from a human donor with ulcerative colitis or Crohn's disease, or a healthy co-twin of an affected twin (not recorded which). Both conserved end residues are part of each CDR3. The order of the fields is V gene, J gene, CDR3 protein.

>TRBV29-1|TRBJ2-3
CSVQGGSADTQYF
>TRBV6-5|TRBJ2-3
CASSYSTKPTDTQYF
>TRBV20-1|TRBJ1-6
CSARAPLDSYNSPLHF
>TRBV7-2|TRBJ2-7
CASSRTGNGEQYF
>TRBV9|TRBJ2-6
CASGGGANVLTF
>TRBV21-1|TRBJ1-6
CASSRVGANSPLHF
>TRBV20-1|TRBJ2-5
CSAVGWGETQYF
>TRBV4-1|TRBJ2-1
CASSSGGASSYNEQFF
>TRBV5-1|TRBJ2-1
CASSLVTASYNEQFF
>TRBV6-5|TRBJ2-7
CASSSGQGKEYF
>TRBV18|TRBJ2-5
CASSPLRDRARETQYF
>TRBV15|TRBJ2-1
CATSPPGPLIEQFF
>TRBV3-1|TRBJ2-1
CASSHGLAAYNEQFF
>TRBV24-1|TRBJ2-2
CATSPGYEVTSGFPNTGELFF
>TRBV20-1|TRBJ1-5
CSASPGDNGISPQHF
>TRBV4-2|TRBJ2-4
CASSQLNSPENIQYF
>TRBV6-5|TRBJ2-1
CASSYIGGRNEQFF
>TRBV3-1|TRBJ2-1
CASSPTGDYNEQFF
>TRBV5-1|TRBJ2-1
CASSLSIAAYNEQFF
>TRBV5-1|TRBJ1-1
CASSLAPRDVYTEAFF
>TRBV19|TRBJ1-1
CASSGLYTEAFF
>TRBV20-1|TRBJ2-7
CSARLIQGEIYEQYF
>TRBV7-9|TRBJ2-7
CASRGQGGSYEQYF
>TRBV12-3/TRBV12-4|TRBJ2-2
CASSPTGTGYPGELFF
>TRBV5-1|TRBJ1-3
CASTRGGREFSGNTIYF
>TRBV27|TRBJ1-4
CASSFTGAQRKLFF
>TRBV7-2|TRBJ2-7
CASSLGIQGGEQYF
>TRBV7-9|TRBJ2-1
CSSSHGTSGKQFF
>TRBV12-3/TRBV12-4|TRBJ1-2
CASSFGGGYGYTF
>TRBV28|TRBJ2-2
CASSPSPIKTGELFF
>TRBV7-2|TRBJ1-5
CASSIQGPPQHF
>TRBV20-1|TRBJ2-1
CSATKAYNEQFF
>TRBV19|TRBJ2-7
CASRGTAFSYEQYF
>TRBV7-8|TRBJ2-2
CASLGRSNTGELFF
>TRBV5-1|TRBJ1-1
CASSLSQGIEAFF
>TRBV12-5|TRBJ2-1
CATGRGENEQFF
>TRBV2|TRBJ1-1
CASLGGNTEAFF
>TRBV24-1|TRBJ2-1
CATSDYETGTYNEQFF
>TRBV2|TRBJ2-3
CASIEAGGPDTQYF
>TRBV6-2/TRBV6-3|TRBJ2-2
CASLGQSETGELFF
>TRBV11-1|TRBJ2-1
CASSLALKGLAGDNEQFF
>TRBV6-2/TRBV6-3|TRBJ2-1
CASLLRDSPLGQFF
>TRBV11-2|TRBJ1-3
CASSLRSAGAGGNTIYF
>TRBV9|TRBJ2-3
CASSVETDTQYF
>TRBV4-2|TRBJ2-1
CASSQEFSGAQFF